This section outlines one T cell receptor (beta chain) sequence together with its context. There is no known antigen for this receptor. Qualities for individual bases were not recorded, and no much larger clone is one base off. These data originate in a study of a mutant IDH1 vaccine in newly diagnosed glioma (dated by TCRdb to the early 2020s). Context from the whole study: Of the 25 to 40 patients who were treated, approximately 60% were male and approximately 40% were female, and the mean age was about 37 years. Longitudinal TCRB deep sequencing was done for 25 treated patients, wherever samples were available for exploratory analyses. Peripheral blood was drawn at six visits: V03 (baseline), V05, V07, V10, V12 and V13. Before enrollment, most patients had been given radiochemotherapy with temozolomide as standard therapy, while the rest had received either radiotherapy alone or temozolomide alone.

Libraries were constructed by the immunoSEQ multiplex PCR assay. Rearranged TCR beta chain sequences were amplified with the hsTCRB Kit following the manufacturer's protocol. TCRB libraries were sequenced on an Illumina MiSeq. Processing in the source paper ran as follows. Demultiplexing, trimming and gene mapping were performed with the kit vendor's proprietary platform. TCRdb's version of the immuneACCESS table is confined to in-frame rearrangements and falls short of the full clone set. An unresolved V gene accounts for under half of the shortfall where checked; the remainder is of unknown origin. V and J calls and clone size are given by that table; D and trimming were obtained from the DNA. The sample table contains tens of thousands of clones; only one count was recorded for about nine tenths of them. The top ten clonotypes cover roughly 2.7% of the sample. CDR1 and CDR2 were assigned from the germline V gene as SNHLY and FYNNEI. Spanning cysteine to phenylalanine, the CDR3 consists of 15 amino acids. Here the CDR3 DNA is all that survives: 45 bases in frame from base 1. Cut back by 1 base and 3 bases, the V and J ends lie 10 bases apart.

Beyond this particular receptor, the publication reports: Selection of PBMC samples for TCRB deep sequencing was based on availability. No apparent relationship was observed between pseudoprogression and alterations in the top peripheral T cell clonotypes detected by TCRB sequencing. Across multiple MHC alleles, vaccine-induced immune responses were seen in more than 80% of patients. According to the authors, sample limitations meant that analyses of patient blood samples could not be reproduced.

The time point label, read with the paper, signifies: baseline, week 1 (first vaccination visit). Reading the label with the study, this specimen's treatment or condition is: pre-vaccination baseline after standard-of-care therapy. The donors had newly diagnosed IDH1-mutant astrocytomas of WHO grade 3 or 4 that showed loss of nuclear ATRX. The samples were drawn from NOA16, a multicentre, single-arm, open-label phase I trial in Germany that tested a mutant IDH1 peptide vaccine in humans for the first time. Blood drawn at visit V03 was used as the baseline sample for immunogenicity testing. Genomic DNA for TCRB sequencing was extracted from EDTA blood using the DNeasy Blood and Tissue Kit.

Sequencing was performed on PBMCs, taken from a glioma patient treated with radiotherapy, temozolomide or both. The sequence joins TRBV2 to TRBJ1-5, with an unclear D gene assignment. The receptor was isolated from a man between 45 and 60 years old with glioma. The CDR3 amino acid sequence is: CASSEGRSNNQPQHF. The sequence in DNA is TGTGCCAGCAGTGAAGGGCGGTCTAACAATCAGCCCCAGCATTTT.